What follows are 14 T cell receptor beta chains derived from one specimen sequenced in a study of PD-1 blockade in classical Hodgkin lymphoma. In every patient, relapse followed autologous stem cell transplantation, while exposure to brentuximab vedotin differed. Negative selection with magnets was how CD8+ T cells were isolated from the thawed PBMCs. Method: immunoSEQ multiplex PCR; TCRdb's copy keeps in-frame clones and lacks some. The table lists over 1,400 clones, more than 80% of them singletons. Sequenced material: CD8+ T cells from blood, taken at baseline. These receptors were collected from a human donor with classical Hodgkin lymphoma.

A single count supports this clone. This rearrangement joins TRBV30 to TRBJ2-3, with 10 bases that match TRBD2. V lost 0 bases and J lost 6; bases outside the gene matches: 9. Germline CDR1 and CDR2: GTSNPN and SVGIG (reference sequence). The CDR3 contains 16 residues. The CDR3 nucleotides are TGTGCCTGGAGTGTAGGTCTAGCGGGGGTCGGGGATACGCAGTATTTT. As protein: CAWSVGLAGVGDTQYF.

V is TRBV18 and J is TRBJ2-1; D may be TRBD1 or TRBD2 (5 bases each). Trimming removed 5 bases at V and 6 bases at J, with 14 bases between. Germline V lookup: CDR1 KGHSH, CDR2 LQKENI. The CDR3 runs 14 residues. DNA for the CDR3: TGTGCCAGCTCAATTCCGGGACCCTTCAATGAGCAGTTCTTC. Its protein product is CASSIPGPFNEQFF.

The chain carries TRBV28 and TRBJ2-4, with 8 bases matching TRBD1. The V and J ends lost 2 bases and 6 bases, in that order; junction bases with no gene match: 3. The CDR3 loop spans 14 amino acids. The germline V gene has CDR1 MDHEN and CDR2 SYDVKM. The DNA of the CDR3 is TGTGCCAGCAGTTTACCGGGACAGGCAAACATTCAGTACTTC. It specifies CASSLPGQANIQYF.

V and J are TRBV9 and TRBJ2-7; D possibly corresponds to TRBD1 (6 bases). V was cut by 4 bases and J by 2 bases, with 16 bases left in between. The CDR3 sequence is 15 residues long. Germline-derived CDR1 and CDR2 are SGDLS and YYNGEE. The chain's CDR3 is CASSPTVGAAYEQYF. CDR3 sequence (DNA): TGTGCCAGCAGCCCTACAGTGGGGGCAGCCTACGAGCAGTACTTC. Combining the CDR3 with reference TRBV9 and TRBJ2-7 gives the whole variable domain DSGVTQTPKHLITATGQRVTLRCSPRSGDLSVYWYQQSLDQGLQFLIQYYNGEERAKGNILERFSAQQFPDLHSELNLSSLELGDSALYFCASSPTVGAAYEQYFGPGTRLTVT.

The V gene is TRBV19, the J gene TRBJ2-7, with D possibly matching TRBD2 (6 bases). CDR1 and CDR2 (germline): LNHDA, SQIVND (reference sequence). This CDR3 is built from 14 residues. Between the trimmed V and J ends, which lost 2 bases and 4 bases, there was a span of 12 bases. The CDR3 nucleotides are TGTGCCAGTAGTATACAGGGACTCCAGTACGAGCAGTACTTC. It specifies CASSIQGLQYEQYF.

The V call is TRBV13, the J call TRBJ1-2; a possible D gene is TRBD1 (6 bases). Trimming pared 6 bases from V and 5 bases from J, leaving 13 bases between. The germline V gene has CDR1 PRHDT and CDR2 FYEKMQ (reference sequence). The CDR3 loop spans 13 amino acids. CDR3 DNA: TGTGCCAGCAGGTCAGGGGTAGGGTATGGCTACACCTTC. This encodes CASRSGVGYGYTF.

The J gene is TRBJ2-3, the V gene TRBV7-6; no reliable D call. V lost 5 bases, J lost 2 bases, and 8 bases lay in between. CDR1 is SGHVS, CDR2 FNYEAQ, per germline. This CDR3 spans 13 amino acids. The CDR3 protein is CASSKEFTDTQYF. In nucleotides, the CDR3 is TGTGCCAGCAGCAAAGAGTTCACAGATACGCAGTATTTT. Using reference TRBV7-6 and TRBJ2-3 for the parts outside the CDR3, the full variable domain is GAGVSQSPRYKVTKRGQDVALRCDPISGHVSLYWYRQALGQGPEFLTYFNYEAQQDKSGLPNDRFSAERPEGSISTLTIQRTEQRDSAMYRCASSKEFTDTQYFGPGTRLTVL.

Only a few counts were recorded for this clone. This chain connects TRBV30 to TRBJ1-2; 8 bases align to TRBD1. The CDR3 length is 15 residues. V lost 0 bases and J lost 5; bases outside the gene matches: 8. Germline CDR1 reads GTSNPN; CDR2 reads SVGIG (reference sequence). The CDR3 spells CAWSVRDRLGYGYTF. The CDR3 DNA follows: TGTGCCTGGAGTGTACGGGACAGGCTGGGGTATGGCTACACCTTC.

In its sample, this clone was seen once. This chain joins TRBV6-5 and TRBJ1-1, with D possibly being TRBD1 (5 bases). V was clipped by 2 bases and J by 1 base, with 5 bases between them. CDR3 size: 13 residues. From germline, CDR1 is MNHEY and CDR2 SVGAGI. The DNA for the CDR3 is TGTGCCAGCAGTTACGGGGGGAACACTGAAGCTTTCTTT. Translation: CASSYGGNTEAFF.

The CDR3 loop reads CASSLLSRGGEQFF. The CDR3 DNA reads as TGTGCCAGCAGCTTACTTTCCCGGGGCGGGGAGCAGTTCTTC. The chain couples TRBV5-8 to TRBJ2-1, with D possibly called TRBD1 or TRBD2 (5 bases each). V lost 2 bases and J 10 bases, leaving 16 bases between the germline ends. Germline V gene sequence: CDR1 SGHTS, CDR2 YDEGEE. The CDR3 runs to 14 residues.

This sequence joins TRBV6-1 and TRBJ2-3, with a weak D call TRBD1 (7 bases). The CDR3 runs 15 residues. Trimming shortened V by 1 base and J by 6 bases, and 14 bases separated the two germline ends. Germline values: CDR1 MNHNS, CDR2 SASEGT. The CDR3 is CASSEGIRGRDTQYF. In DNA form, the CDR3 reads TGTGCCAGCAGTGAAGGGATCAGGGGGAGGGATACGCAGTATTTT.

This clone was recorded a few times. This CDR3 is CAWSESIPPAGYTF. The CDR3 bases are TGTGCCTGGAGTGAGAGTATTCCGCCTGCTGGCTACACCTTC. V and J are TRBV30 and TRBJ1-2; D uncertain. CDR3 length equals 14 residues. CDR1 and CDR2 (germline): GTSNPN, SVGIG (reference sequence). V lost 1 base, J lost 7 bases, and 16 bases lay in between.

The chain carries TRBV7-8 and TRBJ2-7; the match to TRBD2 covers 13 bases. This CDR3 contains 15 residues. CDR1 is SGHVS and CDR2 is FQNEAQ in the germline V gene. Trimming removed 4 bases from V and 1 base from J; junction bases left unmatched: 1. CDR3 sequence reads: CASSWTSGGSYEQYF. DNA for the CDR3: TGTGCCAGCAGCTGGACTAGCGGGGGTTCCTACGAGCAGTACTTC.

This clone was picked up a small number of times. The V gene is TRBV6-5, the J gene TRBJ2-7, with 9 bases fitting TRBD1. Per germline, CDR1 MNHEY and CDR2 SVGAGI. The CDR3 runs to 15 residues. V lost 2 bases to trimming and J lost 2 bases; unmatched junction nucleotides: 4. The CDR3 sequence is CASSYGTGSTYEQYF. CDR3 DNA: TGTGCCAGCAGTTACGGGACAGGGTCGACCTACGAGCAGTACTTC.